This T cell receptor beta chain originates from a study of blood T cell repertoires in COVID-19. Study-level background: There were acute and convalescent COVID-19 samples, and they came from the United States, Italy and Spain. In each case, the material was cDNA or gDNA derived from T cells, B-cell-depleted T cells, or PBMCs.

In the source study's methods: Quantification of nucleated cells was approximated via reference gene primer amplification. TCRdb keeps only in-frame clones here, not all; method: immunoSEQ multiplex PCR. V, J and clone size are taken as reported in that table, and D and trimming were inferred from the DNA itself. This table holds more than 200,000 clones, 70% to 90% found once. This clone was seen a handful of times. The CDR3 contains 13 residues. CDR1 LNHDA and CDR2 SQIVND come from the germline V gene (reference sequence). With 4 bases clipped from V and 1 base from J, the junction kept 1 base outside the gene matches.

The receptor was isolated from a man older than 75 with acute or convalescent COVID-19. The chain uses TRBV19 and TRBJ2-7, with TRBD1 identical over 7 bases. The source material was peripheral blood. CDR3 bases: TGTGCCAGTAGTAGGGGACAGTCCTACGAGCAGTACGTC. It translates to CASSRGQSYEQYV.